This T cell receptor beta chain was captured in a study of T-cell reconstitution after alpha-beta-depleted transplantation in children. The authors prepared the TCRbeta library with unique molecular identifiers. TCRdb independently ran MiXCR on the PCR reads; one entry per CDR3 protein. In the table there are some 500,000 distinct CDR3 sequences, roughly 18% of which are singletons. V was clipped by 0 bases and J by 5 bases, with 11 bases between them. This CDR3 has 14 residues. Germline V CDR1 and CDR2: DFQATT, SNEGSKA (reference sequence). This clonotype was counted only a few times. The chain combines TRBV20-1 with TRBJ2-1; unclear D gene. This material consisted of PBMCs from the stem cell graft donor, taken from the stem cell graft. This receptor was identified in a human donor who donated a stem cell graft to a child with acute lymphoblastic leukemia. CDR3 loop: CSARDFGFNNEQFF. CDR3 sequence (DNA): TGCAGTGCTAGAGATTTTGGGTTTAACAATGAGCAGTTCTTC.